Below are 13 T cell receptor beta chains sequenced from a single sample in a study of neoadjuvant anti-PD-1 for oral cavity cancer. TCRdb's copy holds only in-frame clones and misses some; the assay was immunoSEQ multiplex PCR. The sample consists of around 7,000 clones, 45% of them appearing once. The material sequenced was tumor tissue, taken before nivolumab (anti-PD-1) treatment. These receptors all come from a person aged 35 to 85 with oral cavity squamous cell carcinoma.

This clone is termed medium-sized (0.01 to 0.1%). The chain employs TRBV2 and TRBJ2-7; D is perhaps TRBD1 or TRBD2 (5 bases each). Germline lookup yields CDR1 SNHLY and CDR2 FYNNEI. This CDR3 region has 15 residues. V gave up 6 bases and J gave up 2 bases, with 17 bases separating them. The CDR3 sequence: CASRLTRGPPYEQYF. DNA for the CDR3: TGTGCCAGCAGACTAACCCGGGGACCTCCCTACGAGCAGTACTTC.

This chain connects TRBV7-3 to TRBJ2-7; 9 positions agree with TRBD2. Germline values: CDR1 SGHTA, CDR2 FQGTGA. With V trimmed by 3 bases and J by 1 base, 13 bases remained unmatched. The CDR3 has 18 amino acids. CDR3 amino acids: CASSFGARLAGISYEQYF. CDR3 coding DNA: TGTGCCAGCAGCTTCGGGGCAAGGCTAGCGGGGATTTCCTACGAGCAGTACTTC.

The chain uses TRBV30 and TRBJ2-3, with 10 bases identical to TRBD2. The CDR3 is 18 residues long. V lost 1 base and J lost 2; bases outside the gene matches: 12. Germline values: CDR1 GTSNPN, CDR2 SVGIG (reference sequence). The CDR3 sequence is CAWSAGLAGASPTDTQYF. DNA of the CDR3: TGTGCCTGGAGTGCGGGGCTAGCGGGGGCCTCTCCCACAGATACGCAGTATTTT. The full variable domain, completed using reference TRBV30 and TRBJ2-3, is SQTIHQWPATLVQPVGSPLSLECTVEGTSNPNLYWYRQAAGRGLQLLFYSVGIGQISSEVPQNLSASRPQDRQFILSSKKLLLSDSGFYLCAWSAGLAGASPTDTQYFGPGTRLTVL.

The chain carries TRBV4-3 and TRBJ1-2, with 9 bases that match TRBD1. J gave up 7 bases and V 4 bases, and 7 bases lay outside the gene matches. The CDR3 runs to 14 residues. Germline lookup yields CDR1 LGHNA and CDR2 YSLEER. CDR3 sequence: CASSPGTGSIGYTF. CDR3 bases: TGCGCCAGCAGCCCCGGGACAGGGTCTATTGGCTACACCTTC.

The chain uses TRBV11-2 and TRBJ2-5, with 10 nucleotides matching TRBD1. V gave up 5 bases and J gave up 5 bases; unmatched junction bases: 8. Germline loops: CDR1 SGHAT, CDR2 FQNNGV. This CDR3 comprises 15 residues. In DNA, the CDR3 is TGTGCCAGCAGCAGCGACAGGGGGCGGTTGGAGACCCAGTACTTC. This encodes CASSSDRGRLETQYF.

The chain is built from TRBV4-3 and TRBJ1-1, with D uncertain. V lost 3 bases and J lost 3, with 8 bases in between. CDR3 length: 13 amino acids. CDR1 and CDR2 (germline): LGHNA, YSLEER. CDR3 region: CASSQGGHTEAFF. In DNA form, the CDR3 reads TGCGCCAGCAGCCAGGGCGGACACACTGAAGCTTTCTTT.

This clone was found a few times. The V gene is TRBV2, the J gene TRBJ1-5, with D uncertain. Trimming pared 6 bases from V and 0 bases from J, leaving 9 bases between. Per the germline V gene, CDR1 is SNHLY and CDR2 is FYNNEI. The CDR3 consists of 14 residues. CDR3 amino acids: CASSVDNSNQPQHF. The CDR3 region has the DNA TGTGCCAGCAGCGTTGACAATAGCAATCAGCCCCAGCATTTT.

V and J are TRBV5-5 and TRBJ2-7; 11 bases line up with TRBD2. V shed 4 bases and J 7 bases; nucleotides not matched to a gene: 13. CDR1 is SGHKS and CDR2 is YYEKEE in the germline V gene (reference sequence). This CDR3 is 16 amino acids long. CDR3 in amino acids: CASSPGSGGAVEEQYF. CDR3 sequence (DNA): TGTGCCAGCAGCCCCGGTAGCGGGGGGGCCGTAGAAGAGCAGTACTTC.

This clone has just a few counts. The chain combines TRBV12-5 with TRBJ2-5; D may be TRBD1 (6 bases). V was cut by 1 base and J by 9 bases, with 12 bases left in between. This CDR3 spans 13 amino acids. The V gene's germline CDR1 is LGHNT and CDR2 FRNRAP. Here the CDR3 reads CASGLAQGSPQYF. Written as DNA, the CDR3 is TGTGCTAGTGGTTTGGCCCAGGGGTCTCCCCAGTACTTC.

J is TRBJ2-7 and V is TRBV5-4, with 9 bases lining up with TRBD1. V lost 4 bases, J lost 1 base, and 6 bases stayed unmatched. The CDR3 covers 15 residues. Germline CDR1 SGHNT, CDR2 YYREEE (reference sequence). This CDR3 is CASSTGQGTSYEQYF. The CDR3 DNA follows: TGTGCCAGCAGCACGGGACAGGGTACATCCTACGAGCAGTACTTC.

The rearrangement uses TRBV18 and TRBJ1-1; 7 bases are a match to TRBD1. CDR1 is KGHSH and CDR2 is LQKENI in the germline V gene. The CDR3 runs 16 residues. Trimming took 5 bases from V and 5 from J; bases not matched to a gene: 14. The CDR3 spells CASSDEQGGPATEAFF. The CDR3 nucleotides are TGTGCCAGCTCAGACGAGCAGGGGGGCCCGGCAACTGAAGCTTTCTTT.

The gene calls are TRBV4-3 and TRBJ2-2, with unresolved D. V was shortened by 0 bases and J by 2 bases, with 1 base between the two germline ends. The germline gives CDR1 LGHNA, CDR2 YSLEER. This CDR3 spans 13 amino acids. CDR3 DNA: TGCGCCAGCAGCCAAGATAACACCGGGGAGCTGTTTTTT. Translated, it gives CASSQDNTGELFF.

The V gene is TRBV28, the J gene TRBJ1-2; D perhaps matches TRBD1 (5 bases). CDR3 length: 13 residues. V lost 6 bases and J lost 7, with 15 bases in between. In germline, CDR1 is MDHEN, CDR2 SYDVKM. The CDR3 coding sequence is TGTGCCAGCAGATCTCCAGGGCGCGGTGGCTACACCTTC. Protein product: CASRSPGRGGYTF.